Given below is one T cell receptor beta chain in context. The junction differs from germline at one of its ends, possibly a read error. The data are from a study of blood T cell repertoires in COVID-19. About the research overall: The origin of the acute and convalescent COVID-19 samples was the United States, Italy and Spain. T cells, B-cell-depleted T cells, or PBMCs provided the cDNA or gDNA that served as material.

Source study methods: Reference gene primer amplification gave nucleated cell count estimates. The method was immunoSEQ multiplex PCR; TCRdb's version includes in-frame clones alone and lacks a portion of them. V and J calls and clone size come straight from that table; D and trimming were deduced from the DNA. The sample lists approximately 210,000 clones, about 90% occurring once. The CDR3 spans 13 residues. The sample consisted of peripheral blood. The TCR sequence derives from a man aged 35-49 years with active or convalescent COVID-19. The chain links TRBV12-3 or TRBV12-4 to TRBJ1-1; no firm D call. The CDR3 spells CASSLASDTEAFF. Here the CDR3 DNA reads TGTGCCAGCAGCTTAGCATCAGACACTGAAGCTTTCTTT.